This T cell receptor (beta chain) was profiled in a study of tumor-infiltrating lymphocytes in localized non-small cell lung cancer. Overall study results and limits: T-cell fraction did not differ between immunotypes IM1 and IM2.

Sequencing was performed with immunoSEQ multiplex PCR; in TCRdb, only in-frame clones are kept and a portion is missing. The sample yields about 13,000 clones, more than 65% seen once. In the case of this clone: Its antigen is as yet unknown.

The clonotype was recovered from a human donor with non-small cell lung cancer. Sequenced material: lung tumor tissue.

In DNA, the CDR3 is TGTGCCATCAGGGGAGCGGGGGGGCCAGATACGCAGTATTTT. It yields the protein CAIRGAGGPDTQYF. The chain carries TRBV10-3 and TRBJ2-3; 10 nucleotides line up with TRBD2. The ends lost 6 bases at V and 4 bases at J; junction bases unmatched: 4. The CDR3 sequence is 14 residues long. The V gene's germline CDR1 is ENHRY and CDR2 SYGVKD.